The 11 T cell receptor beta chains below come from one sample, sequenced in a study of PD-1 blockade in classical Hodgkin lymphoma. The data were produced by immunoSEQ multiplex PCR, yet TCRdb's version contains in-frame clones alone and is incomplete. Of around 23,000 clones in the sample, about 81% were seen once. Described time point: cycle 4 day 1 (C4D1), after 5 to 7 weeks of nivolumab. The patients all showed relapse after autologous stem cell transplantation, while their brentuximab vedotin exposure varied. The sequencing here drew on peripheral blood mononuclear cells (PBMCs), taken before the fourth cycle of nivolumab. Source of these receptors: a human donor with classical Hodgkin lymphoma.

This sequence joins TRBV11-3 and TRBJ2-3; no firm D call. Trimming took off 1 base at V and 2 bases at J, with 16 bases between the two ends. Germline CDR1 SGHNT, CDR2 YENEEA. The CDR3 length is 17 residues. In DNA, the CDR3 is TGTGCCAGCAGCTTAGGGGGTGCCGCCGCACCCACAGATACGCAGTATTTT. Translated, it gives CASSLGGAAAPTDTQYF. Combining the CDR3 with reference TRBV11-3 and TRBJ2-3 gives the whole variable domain EAGVVQSPRYKIIEKKQPVAFWCNPISGHNTLYWYLQNLGQGPELLIRYENEEAVDDSQLPKDRFSAERLKGVDSTLKIQPAELGDSAVYLCASSLGGAAAPTDTQYFGPGTRLTVL.

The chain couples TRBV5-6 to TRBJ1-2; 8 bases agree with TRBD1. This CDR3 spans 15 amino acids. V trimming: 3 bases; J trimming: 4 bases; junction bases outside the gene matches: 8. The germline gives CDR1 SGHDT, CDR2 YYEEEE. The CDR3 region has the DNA TGTGCCAGCAGCTCTAAACAGGGGGTTGGCTATGGCTACACCTTC. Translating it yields CASSSKQGVGYGYTF.

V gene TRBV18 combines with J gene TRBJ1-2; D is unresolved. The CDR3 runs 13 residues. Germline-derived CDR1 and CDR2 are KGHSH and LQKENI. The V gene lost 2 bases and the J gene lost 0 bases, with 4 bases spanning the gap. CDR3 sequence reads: CASSPGSNYGYTF. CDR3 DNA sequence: TGTGCCAGCTCACCAGGTTCTAACTATGGCTACACCTTC.

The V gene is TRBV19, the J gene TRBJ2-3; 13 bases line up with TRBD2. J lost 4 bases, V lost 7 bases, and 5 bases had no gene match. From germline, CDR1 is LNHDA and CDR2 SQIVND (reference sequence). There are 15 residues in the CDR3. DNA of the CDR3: TGTGCCAGTACACTAGCGGGGGGGTGGGCAGATACGCAGTATTTT. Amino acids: CASTLAGGWADTQYF.

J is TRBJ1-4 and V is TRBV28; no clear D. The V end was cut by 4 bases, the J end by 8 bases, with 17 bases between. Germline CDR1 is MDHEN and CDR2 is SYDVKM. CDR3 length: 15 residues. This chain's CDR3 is CASSSRRSDGEKLFF. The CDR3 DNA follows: TGTGCCAGCAGTTCCCGGCGGAGCGATGGGGAAAAACTGTTTTTT.

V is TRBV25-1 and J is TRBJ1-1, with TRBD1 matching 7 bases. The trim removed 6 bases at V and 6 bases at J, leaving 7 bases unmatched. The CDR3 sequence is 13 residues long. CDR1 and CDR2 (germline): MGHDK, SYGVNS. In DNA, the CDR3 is TGTGCCAGCAGGGAACAGGGGTTCTCTGAAGCTTTCTTT. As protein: CASREQGFSEAFF. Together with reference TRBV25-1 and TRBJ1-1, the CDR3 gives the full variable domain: EADIYQTPRYLVIGTGKKITLECSQTMGHDKMYWYQQDPGMELHLIHYSYGVNSTEKGDLSSESTVSRIRTEHFPLTLESARPSHTSQYLCASREQGFSEAFFGQGTRLTVV.

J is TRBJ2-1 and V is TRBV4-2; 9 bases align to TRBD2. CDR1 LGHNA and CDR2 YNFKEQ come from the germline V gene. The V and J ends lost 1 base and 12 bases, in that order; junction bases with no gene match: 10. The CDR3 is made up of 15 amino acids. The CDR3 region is CASSQAPSGENWQFF. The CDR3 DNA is TGTGCCAGCAGCCAAGCCCCTAGCGGGGAAAATTGGCAGTTCTTC.

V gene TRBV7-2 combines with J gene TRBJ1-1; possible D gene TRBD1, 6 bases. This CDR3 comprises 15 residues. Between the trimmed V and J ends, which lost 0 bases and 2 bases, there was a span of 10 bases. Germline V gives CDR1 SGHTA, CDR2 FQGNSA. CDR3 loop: CASSLASGANTEAFF. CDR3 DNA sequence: TGTGCCAGCAGCTTAGCGTCAGGGGCTAACACTGAAGCTTTCTTT. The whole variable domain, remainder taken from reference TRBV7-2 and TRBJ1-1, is GAGVSQSPSNKVTEKGKDVELRCDPISGHTALYWYRQSLGQGLEFLIYFQGNSAPDKSGLPSDRFSAERTGGSVSTLTIQRTQQEDSAVYLCASSLASGANTEAFFGQGTRLTVV.

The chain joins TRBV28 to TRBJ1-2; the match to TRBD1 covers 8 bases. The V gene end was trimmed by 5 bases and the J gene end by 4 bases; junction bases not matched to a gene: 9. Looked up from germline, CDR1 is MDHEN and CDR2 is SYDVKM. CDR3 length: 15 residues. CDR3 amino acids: CASSPGQDFFYGYTF. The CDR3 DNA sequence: TGTGCCAGCAGTCCGGGACAGGACTTTTTCTATGGCTACACCTTC.

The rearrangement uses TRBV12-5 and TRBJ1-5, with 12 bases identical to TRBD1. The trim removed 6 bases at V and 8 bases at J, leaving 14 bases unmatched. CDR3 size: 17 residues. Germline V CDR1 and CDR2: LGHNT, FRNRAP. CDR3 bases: TGTGCTAGTGGAACCGGGACAGGGGGCCGGCGGGGAGAGCCCCAGCATTTT. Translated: CASGTGTGGRRGEPQHF.

The CDR3: CAISALVPLSSYNEQFF. The CDR3 bases are TGTGCCATCAGTGCTCTAGTACCCCTAAGCTCCTACAATGAGCAGTTCTTC. This chain joins TRBV10-3 and TRBJ2-1; D is ambiguous. Germline V gene sequence: CDR1 ENHRY, CDR2 SYGVKD. Trimming removed 4 bases from V and 0 bases from J, with 16 bases in between. CDR3 length equals 17 residues.